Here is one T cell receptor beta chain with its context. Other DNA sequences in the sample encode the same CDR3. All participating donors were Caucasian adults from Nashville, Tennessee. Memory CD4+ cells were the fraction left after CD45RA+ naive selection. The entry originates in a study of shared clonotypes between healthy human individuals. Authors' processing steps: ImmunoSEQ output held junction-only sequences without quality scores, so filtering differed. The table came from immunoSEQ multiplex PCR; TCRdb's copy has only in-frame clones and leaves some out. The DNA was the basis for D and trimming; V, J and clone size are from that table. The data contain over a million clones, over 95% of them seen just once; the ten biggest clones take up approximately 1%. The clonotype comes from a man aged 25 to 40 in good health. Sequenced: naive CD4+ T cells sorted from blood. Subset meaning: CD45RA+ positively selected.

CDR3 in DNA: TGTGCCAGCAGCCAAAACACTGAAGCTTTCTTT. This sequence encodes CASSQNTEAFF. V gene TRBV7-9 combines with J gene TRBJ1-1; D is uncertain. The CDR3 contains 11 residues. V shed 5 bases and J shed 2 bases, with 3 bases lying between them. The germline gives CDR1 SEHNR, CDR2 FQNEAQ (reference sequence).